This TCR beta chain was documented in a study of memory CD4+ T cells and cytomegalovirus serostatus. The V end was cut by 7 bases, the J end by 6 bases, with 10 bases between. CDR3 length: 12 amino acids. From germline, CDR1 is MDHEN and CDR2 SYDVKM. The sort gate was single viable CD3+CD4+CD8-CD45RO+ cells for memory CD4+ T cells. Measured with immunoSEQ multiplex PCR; TCRdb has only the in-frame clones, and not every one. The table shows some 30,000 clones, with roughly 80% occurring only once. The TCR originated in an adult in good health and CMV-seronegative. Some clones in this sample may be carry-over from other donors' samples. Sample: memory CD4+ T cells from blood. V and J are TRBV28 and TRBJ1-5, with D hard to call. The CDR3 nucleotides are TGTGCCAGCAACTCGCGGGGTCAGCCCCAGCATTTT. Translation: CASNSRGQPQHF.